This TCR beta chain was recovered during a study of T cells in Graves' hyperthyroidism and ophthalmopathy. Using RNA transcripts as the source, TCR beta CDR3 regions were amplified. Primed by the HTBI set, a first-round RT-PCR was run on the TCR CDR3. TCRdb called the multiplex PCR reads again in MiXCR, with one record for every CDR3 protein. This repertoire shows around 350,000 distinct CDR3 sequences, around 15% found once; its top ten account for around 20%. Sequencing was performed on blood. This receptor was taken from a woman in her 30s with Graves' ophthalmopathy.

In nucleotides, the CDR3 is TGTGCCAGCAGCTTAGTTAAAAACACCATATATTTT. Amino acid sequence: CASSLVKNTIYF. V usage is TRBV7-9 and J usage is TRBJ1-3, with D uncertain. CDR3 length: 12 amino acids. V dropped 1 base and J dropped 6 bases, with 4 bases sitting between them. Germline values: CDR1 SEHNR, CDR2 FQNEAQ (reference sequence). The entire variable domain, with the rest obtained from reference TRBV7-9 and TRBJ1-3, is as follows: DTGVSQNPRHKITKRGQNVTFRCDPISEHNRLYWYRQTLGQGPEFLTYFQNEAQLEKSRLLSDRFSAERPKGSFSTLEIQRTEQGDSAMYLCASSLVKNTIYFGEGSWLTVV.